The 14 T cell receptor beta chains reported below all come from one sample, sequenced in a study of T cells expressing NK-cell markers. TCRdb processed the 5' RACE reads again and assigns one entry to each CDR3 protein, with no DNA. The sample's table shows about 260,000 distinct CDR3 sequences. Specimen: blood T cells: a sorted CD56 or NKG2C T cell subset, CD4+ or CD8+ T cells, or bulk PBMC T cells (not recorded which). All receptors derive from a woman aged 18-70 years in good health.

The gene calls are TRBV7-9 and TRBJ2-5. The CDR3 covers 14 residues. Looked up from germline, CDR1 is SEHNR and CDR2 is FQNEAQ (reference sequence). The CDR3 sequence is CASSLPVVQETQYF.

V and J are TRBV4-2 and TRBJ1-1. From germline, CDR1 is LGHNA and CDR2 YNFKEQ. This CDR3 contains 14 residues. The CDR3 here is CASSQEIGNTEAFF.

The rearrangement uses TRBV5-1 and TRBJ2-1; TCRdb outputs TRBD2, but without DNA this stays unchecked. The CDR3 is made up of 15 amino acids. Germline V gene lookup returns CDR1 SGHRS and CDR2 YFSETQ. The chain's CDR3 is CASSQTSGGANEQFF.

The rearrangement joins TRBV19 to TRBJ1-6; the TRBD1 assignment by TCRdb is unverifiable without DNA. CDR1 and CDR2 from the germline V gene are LNHDA and SQIVND (reference sequence). The CDR3 totals 14 residues. The CDR3 region is CASSMGGLNSPLHF.

This chain uses TRBV6-1 with TRBJ2-2. The CDR3 extends over 15 amino acids. CDR1 and CDR2 (germline): MNHNS, SASEGT. This CDR3 is CATKKIFTNTGELFF.

The chain has TRBV20-1 and TRBJ1-1; the D call from TCRdb, TRBD1, cannot be confirmed without DNA. Germline loops: CDR1 DFQATT, CDR2 SNEGSKA (reference sequence). The CDR3 has 14 amino acids. CDR3 sequence: CSAPVEGAGTEAFF.

The J gene is TRBJ1-1, the V gene TRBV18; TCRdb names TRBD1, which stays unverified in the absence of DNA. CDR3 length: 18 amino acids. The germline V gene has CDR1 KGHSH and CDR2 LQKENI. CDR3 amino acids: CASSPLPSSAGRSTEAFF.

The chain uses TRBV12-3 or TRBV12-4 and TRBJ1-1. The CDR3 consists of 14 residues. The chain's CDR3 is CASSLGWLNTEAFF.

The chain carries TRBV4-3 and TRBJ2-1; TCRdb selects TRBD2, and the lack of DNA leaves this call unchecked. CDR3 length: 13 amino acids. Germline assignment: CDR1 LGHNA and CDR2 YSLEER. CDR3: CASSQDRAGGEFF.

The chain uses TRBV9 and TRBJ1-2. Per germline, CDR1 SGDLS and CDR2 YYNGEE. This CDR3 has 13 residues. The CDR3 loop is CASSVSDNYGYTF.

This chain links TRBV6-5 with TRBJ1-1. Germline CDR1 MNHEY, CDR2 SVGAGI. This CDR3 is 14 amino acids long. CDR3 sequence reads: CASRLGRTNTEAFF.

This chain joins TRBV5-1 and TRBJ2-7; TCRdb's D call, TRBD1, is unchecked because there is no DNA. CDR3 length: 12 residues. Germline values: CDR1 SGHRS, CDR2 YFSETQ. CDR3 sequence reads: CASSFNQGEQYF.

V is TRBV7-2 and J is TRBJ1-6; TCRdb's assignment of TRBD1 cannot be checked, as there is no DNA. CDR1 SGHTA and CDR2 FQGNSA come from the germline V gene. This CDR3 region has 15 residues. The chain's CDR3 is CASSAGTGWDSPLHF.

The CDR3 here is CASSGRLNTGELFF. The chain combines TRBV27 with TRBJ2-2. CDR1 and CDR2 (germline): MNHEY, SMNVEV (reference sequence). The CDR3 has 14 amino acids.